The T cell receptor (beta chain) described here comes from a study of blood T cell repertoires in COVID-19. Across the whole study: Specimens from acute and convalescent COVID-19 originated in the United States, Italy and Spain.

Residents of about two dozen US areas, aged roughly 18 to 89 years, made up the participants. Two negative PCRs, clearance, or symptom resolution characterized the recovered Cohort 3 donors. The CDR3 is 14 residues long. Germline values: CDR1 MNHEY, CDR2 SMNVEV (reference sequence). V shed 6 bases and J shed 7 bases, with 15 bases lying between them. In the authors' workflow: It was from reference gene primer amplification that nucleated cell counts were estimated. The assay was immunoSEQ multiplex PCR, and TCRdb's table has in-frame clones only and misses some. V and J calls and clone size come straight from that table; D and trimming were deduced from the DNA. The table includes 190,000 or so clones, about 83% detected once.

This sequence was found in a woman aged 30 to 39 who had recovered from COVID-19. The chain couples TRBV27 to TRBJ2-2, with D perhaps TRBD2 (5 bases). Sequencing was performed on PBMCs or T cells enriched from blood (not recorded which). In DNA form, the CDR3 reads TGTGCCAGCAGGATTACTAGTTCTGGCGGGGAGCTGTTTTTT. It yields the protein CASRITSSGGELFF.